The 3 T cell receptor beta chains below come from one sample, sequenced in a study of blood T cell repertoires in COVID-19 (dated by TCRdb to 2020 to 2022). Library construction relied on the immunoSEQ multiplex PCR assay. TCRdb retrieved this table from immuneACCESS and kept in-frame rearrangements only. Not all clones are present; in checked studies, unresolved V genes account for under half, and no reason is known for the remainder. This sample is represented by approximately 180,000 clones; about 87% of them were singletons. Roughly 2.6% of the sample rests with the top ten. The sample consisted of peripheral blood. The receptors come from a man between 35 and 55 years old with active or convalescent COVID-19.

V gene TRBV6-5 combines with J gene TRBJ1-2; no clear D gene. V was trimmed by 6 bases and J by 6 bases, leaving 14 bases between them. The CDR3 is 13 amino acids. Germline V lookup: CDR1 MNHEY, CDR2 SVGAGI. This CDR3 is CASSRGEADGYTF. The CDR3, as DNA: TGTGCCAGCAGCCGTGGAGAAGCGGATGGCTACACCTTC.

This chain connects TRBV19 to TRBJ1-5; no reliable D call. The V end lost 4 bases, the J end lost 6 bases, and 10 bases lay between the germline ends. Germline V gives CDR1 LNHDA, CDR2 SQIVND (reference sequence). The CDR3 has 13 amino acids. In DNA, the CDR3 is TGTGCCAGTAGTAGCATCCGTAGTCAGCCCCAGCATTTT. Its protein product is CASSSIRSQPQHF.

This chain's CDR3 is CASSLWQGTNQPQHF. As DNA, the CDR3 is TGTGCCAGCAGTTTATGGCAGGGGACCAATCAGCCCCAGCATTTT. V gene TRBV28 combines with J gene TRBJ1-5; D is possibly TRBD1 (6 bases). Trimming cost V 0 bases and J 3 bases, with 9 bases left between them. The CDR3 contains 15 residues. The germline gives CDR1 MDHEN, CDR2 SYDVKM. Supplemented by reference TRBV28 and TRBJ1-5, the full variable domain reads DVKVTQSSRYLVKRTGEKVFLECVQDMDHENMFWYRQDPGLGLRLIYFSYDVKMKEKGDIPEGYSVSREKKERFSLILESASTNQTSMYLCASSLWQGTNQPQHFGDGTRLSIL.